The 10 T cell receptor beta chains reported below all come from one sample, sequenced in a study of early stage breast cancer tumors. The data were produced by immunoSEQ multiplex PCR, yet TCRdb's version contains in-frame clones alone and is incomplete. The table lists 25,000 to 35,000 clones, roughly 81% of them singletons. Sequences were obtained from breast tumor tissue. The receptors here all came from a person between 30 and 45 years old with breast cancer.

The chain recombines TRBV2 with TRBJ2-3; the match to TRBD2 covers 7 bases. Germline lookup yields CDR1 SNHLY and CDR2 FYNNEI. The CDR3 runs to 18 residues. Germline trimming cut 7 bases from V and 5 bases from J; bases unmatched to any gene: 21. This chain's CDR3 is CASKRSSGWTRGEDTQYF. DNA for the CDR3: TGTGCCAGCAAGAGGAGCTCGGGATGGACTAGAGGGGAAGATACGCAGTATTTT.

The chain recombines TRBV7-7 with TRBJ2-7, with D tentatively TRBD1 (8 bases). Germline V lookup: CDR1 SSHAT, CDR2 FNYEAQ (reference sequence). CDR3 length equals 19 residues. V dropped 7 bases and J dropped 0 bases, with 28 bases sitting between them. The CDR3 coding sequence is TGTGCCAGCATTCTTGACGGGACAGGCCAGACTAGCCACTCCTACGAGCAGTACTTC. Protein product: CASILDGTGQTSHSYEQYF. Supplemented by reference TRBV7-7 and TRBJ2-7, the full variable domain reads GAGVSQSPRYKVTKRGQDVTLRCDPISSHATLYWYQQALGQGPEFLTYFNYEAQPDKSGLPSDRFSAERPEGSISTLTIQRTEQRDSAMYRCASILDGTGQTSHSYEQYFGPGTRLTVT.

The rearrangement links TRBV7-2 to TRBJ2-1; TRBD2 matches 14 bases. CDR1 and CDR2 (germline): SGHTA, FQGNSA. The length of the CDR3 is 17 residues. V gave up 8 bases and J gave up 5 bases; unmatched junction bases: 11. The CDR3 sequence: CASGLAGGYNPNNEQFF. The CDR3 DNA reads TGTGCCAGCGGACTAGCGGGGGGTTACAATCCCAACAATGAGCAGTTCTTC. Looking up the rest from reference TRBV7-2 and TRBJ2-1 gives the full variable domain: GAGVSQSPSNKVTEKGKDVELRCDPISGHTALYWYRQSLGQGLEFLIYFQGNSAPDKSGLPSDRFSAERTGGSVSTLTIQRTQQEDSAVYLCASGLAGGYNPNNEQFFGPGTRLTVL.

The chain combines TRBV2 with TRBJ1-2; maybe TRBD1 (5 bases). CDR1 is SNHLY, CDR2 FYNNEI, per germline. The CDR3 runs to 13 residues. The V and J ends lost 9 bases and 5 bases respectively, with 16 bases between them. The CDR3 loop reads CASRARGFYGYTF. CDR3 nucleotides: TGTGCCAGTCGGGCGCGGGGGTTTTATGGCTACACCTTC.

On this clone itself: One junction end does not reproduce the germline sequence, and a read error may be involved. This chain links TRBV7-9 with TRBJ2-7, with D maybe TRBD1 (6 bases). Germline loops: CDR1 SEHNR, CDR2 FQNEAQ (reference sequence). The CDR3 sequence is 12 residues long. This CDR3 is CASSLVTGPPRF. The CDR3 DNA follows: TGTGCCAGCAGCTTAGTTACAGGGCCTCCACGCTTC.

The chain has TRBV15 and TRBJ2-7, with TRBD2 matching 7 bases. The germline gives CDR1 LNHNV, CDR2 YYDKDF (reference sequence). The CDR3 sequence is 17 residues long. Trimming took 3 bases from V and 0 from J; bases not matched to a gene: 11. The CDR3: CATSRDFGGSISYEQYF. The CDR3 DNA is TGTGCCACCAGCAGGGACTTTGGCGGGAGCATCTCCTACGAGCAGTACTTC.

The chain has TRBV5-4 and TRBJ1-1; D unresolved. V lost 4 bases, J lost 1 base, and 11 bases lay in between. The CDR3 has 14 residues. The germline CDR1 and CDR2 sequences are SGHNT and YYREEE (reference sequence). DNA of the CDR3: TGTGCCAGCAGCCCGGTGGGTCGGAACACTGAAGCTTTCTTT. Translating gives CASSPVGRNTEAFF.

By share, this clone counts as medium-sized (0.01 to 0.1%). The chain recombines TRBV5-5 with TRBJ2-2; 7 bases are a match to TRBD2. Germline CDR1 is SGHKS and CDR2 is YYEKEE (reference sequence). Trimming at V came to 4 bases and at J to 3 bases, leaving 12 bases not matched to a gene. This CDR3 is 17 amino acids long. In DNA, the CDR3 is TGTGCCAGCAGCCCCGTGGCGGACGGGAGGTACACCGGGGAGCTGTTTTTT. Amino acids: CASSPVADGRYTGELFF.

In this sample, this clone turned up once. The V gene is TRBV14, the J gene TRBJ2-3, with D unclear. The germline gives CDR1 SGHDN, CDR2 FVKESK. The CDR3 is 13 amino acids. With 1 base removed from V and 7 bases from J, the gap between germline ends came to 9 bases. The CDR3: CASSQAQGYTQYF. The CDR3 nucleotides are TGTGCCAGCAGCCAAGCCCAAGGGTATACGCAGTATTTT.

This clone was observed a handful of times. The chain joins TRBV9 to TRBJ2-1, with D hard to call. Per the germline V gene, CDR1 is SGDLS and CDR2 is YYNGEE. Trimming shortened V by 0 bases and J by 0 bases, and 7 bases separated the two germline ends. The CDR3 is 15 residues long. CDR3: CASSVGRSSYNEQFF. For the CDR3, the DNA is TGTGCCAGCAGCGTAGGACGCAGCTCCTACAATGAGCAGTTCTTC.